This T cell receptor beta chain was sequenced during a study of cytomegalovirus exposure and HLA in healthy donors (dated by TCRdb to about 2017). For the study in its entirety: An earlier analysis of roughly 630 of the donors reported about 250 Gb of sequence data and 120 million or so unique TCR beta sequences from 150 million to 200 million T cells. Alongside the repertoire data, information on donor age, sex, ethnicity and CMV serostatus was compiled. Of the approximately 400 genotyped donors, 81% were placed in the genetic ancestry cluster associated with self-reported Caucasian donors. Approximately 300 gigabases of sequencing data and 70 million to 95 million unique TCR sequences made up an early release that covered approximately 650 HLA-typed donors. To study patterns of TCR occurrence, a later analysis re-analyzed previously published TCR beta repertoires from around 700 donors and added high-resolution HLA genotyping. The T cell repertoires of under 700 subjects were profiled by immunosequencing and related to cytomegalovirus serostatus. Besides the first cohort of about 730 subjects, a separate validation cohort made up of about 120 different subjects was used. Typing coverage varied by locus: 629-630 donors for A, B, C, DRB1 and DQB1; under 550 for DQA1; nearly 610 for DPA1; more than 450 for DPB1. Across 398 genotyped donors of the cohort, an average of about 240,000 unique TCR beta nucleotide sequences per donor were sequenced, and around 19% of those sequences were non-productive. Rather than drawing on any new phenotypic data, the later analysis identified candidate immune exposures from TCR beta sequences and the way those sequences occurred across donors. Every repertoire in the discovery cohort had been generated on one and the same sequencing platform. To predict cytomegalovirus infection status, the study combined high-throughput TCR immunosequencing, statistical association of individual TCRs with disease status, and machine learning. Several DR-DQ haplotypes were handled as single units for association and clustering because linkage in the cohort was strong. An earlier analysis of 587 of the donors used high-throughput TCR beta sequencing to judge whether each TCR beta V gene segment behaved as functional or pseudogenic. A later genetic analysis used genome-wide SNP genotypes for about three fifths of the 666 donors, treating that subset as a discovery cohort. HLA typing included class I and class II loci at four-digit resolution. The study was designed to test whether signatures of past pathogen exposure could be identified by cataloging public T cell receptors.

Library method: the immunoSEQ multiplex PCR assay. For the multiplex PCR, a mixture combining 60 forward primers for TCR Vbeta segments and 13 reverse primers for TCR Jbeta segments was used. A multiplex PCR assay on genomic DNA amplified the CDR3 region of rearranged TCR beta genes. The Illumina HiSeq System was used to sequence the amplified TCR beta libraries as 87-base-pair reads. As for the authors' bioinformatics: Across the 666 repertoires, a later analysis counted roughly 77 million unique TCR beta chains, 9 million to 14 million of which were shared by at least two donors. To remove PCR and sequencing errors, raw reads were error-corrected and collapsed into unique sequences using a nearest-neighbor algorithm that merged closely related sequences. To assign V, D and J gene segments, CDR3 sequences were aligned to IMGT reference sequences. For a sequence to be retained, at least a six-nucleotide match to both a V gene segment and a J gene segment was required. A rearrangement was called productive if the CDR3 had no stop codons and remained in frame with V and J, and every other rearrangement was called non-productive. Following IMGT convention, CDR3 was defined as the stretch from the second conserved V-encoded cysteine to the conserved J-encoded phenylalanine. The earlier analysis of about 590 of the donors excluded sequences that lacked an unambiguous match to a single V gene segment. An earlier analysis of 587 of the donors classified V segments as functional when productive rearrangements were above 56.7% and as segregating when the standard deviation between donors was above 5%. To diagnose cytomegalovirus status from the catalog of TCR beta chain sequences, a statistical classification framework was built. A later analysis assigned V and J genes by comparing TCR nucleotide sequences with IMGT/GENE-DB human TR gene sequences. Using the TCRdist pipeline, a later analysis assigned CDR3 sequences along with most-parsimonious VDJ recombination scenarios. In a later analysis, each TCR beta chain was defined by its CDR3 amino acid sequence together with its V-gene family, and reads without a unique V-gene family were excluded. As a way to deal with suspected cross-contamination and a sequencing artifact, a later analysis dropped nearly 600 nucleotide sequences that were highly shared and had low generation probability. For each public chain, a later analysis derived a clonal expansion index from normalized ranks of inferred template counts within each repertoire. A later analysis computed generation probabilities with a VDJ recombination model fitted to out-of-frame rearrangements, and checked the results against IGoR. In a later analysis, hypergeometric tests were used to score TCR-TCR, TCR-HLA and TCR-CMV co-occurrence, with a repertoire-size bias correction applied to TCR pairs. In a later analysis, false discovery rates were estimated by permuting HLA or CMV assignments 20 times. In a later analysis, co-occurring TCRs were grouped using DBSCAN, and TCRdist sequence similarity was added for clustering within HLA-allele-positive subsets. Co-occurrence clustering excluded repertoires with fewer than 30,000 or more than 120,000 public chains, plus five with anomalous nucleotide sharing. Drawn from immuneACCESS, this table holds only the in-frame rearrangements with V and J called that TCRdb kept. Clones are partly lost; checked studies trace under half to an unresolved V gene and leave the rest unexplained. From that table come the V and J calls and clone size; the DNA was used to work out D and trimming. The table for this sample shows approximately 110,000 clones. Roughly 2.7% of the sample is held by the ten biggest clonotypes.

Reading the germline V gene gives CDR1 SNHLY and CDR2 FYNNEI. Unmatched junction bases come to 12, with V trimmed by 6 bases and J by 0 bases. The CDR3 holds 17 amino acids from the cysteine to the phenylalanine. CDR3 DNA only is kept here, 51 bases in frame from base 1. The cohort was made up of 650 to 700 healthy bone marrow donors. Cohort members were all nominally healthy when sampled, although unrecorded immune exposures were likely present. The donor was CMV seronegative and belonged to the group of roughly 330 seronegative cohort members. A peripheral blood sample was provided by each donor, and peripheral blood mononuclear cells were used for TCR beta sequencing. The Qiagen DNeasy Blood Extraction Kit was used to extract genomic DNA from the blood cell samples. Of note for this clone: Which antigen it targets is not known.

Here is what the overall study found, with its caveats: In both the original and validation cohorts, the classifier was reported to diagnose cytomegalovirus status with high specificity and sensitivity. A later analysis reported that several top co-occurrence clusters appeared linked to parvovirus B19, influenza, CMV and Epstein-Barr virus. Specific HLA alleles were associated with some 15,000 TCR beta sequences at a false discovery rate of 0.05 in a later analysis. The only immune exposure information available for the cohort was CMV serostatus. A later analysis found that HLA-associated TCR beta chains were more clonally expanded and had lower generation probabilities than equally common non-associated chains. Correlated functional status among segregating V segments might reflect linkage disequilibrium, but an unknown experimental factor could not be ruled out. According to a later genetic analysis, donors in an Asian-associated ancestry cluster had fewer N-insertions in productive TCRs than the approximately 710-donor mean. In vitro tests confirmed that a few of the cytomegalovirus-associated TCR beta chains recognize cytomegalovirus antigens. In an earlier analysis of approximately 600 of the donors, most TCR beta V segments were observed in productive rearrangements about 90% or about 30% of the time, broadly matching IMGT annotations. In a later genetic analysis, a missense DCLRE1C variant was associated with V-gene and J-gene trimming of TCR beta chains, and the association was replicated in an independent cohort. According to a later analysis, most CMV-associated TCR beta chains appeared to be HLA-restricted, and the HLA associations seemed to be driven largely by CMV exposure. Because counts were too low, about 17 rarely observed V segments, including chromosome 9 orphons, were excluded from the earlier analysis of about 500 of the donors. It was suggested by the authors that the approach could potentially be generalized to other disease states and immunological phenotypes. According to a later analysis, TCR association rates differed among HLA loci, with DRB1 alleles showing the most associated TCRs and HLA-C alleles showing the fewest. Roughly uniform sequencing depth across donors was assumed in presence/absence analyses, although this assumption may not hold. In the study, around 150 TCR beta chains were listed as associated with cytomegalovirus. Some IMGT-functional V segments, including TRBV6-2 and TRBV6-3, could not be told apart with the 87-base-pair reads, so those segments were excluded. In this cohort, only TCR beta chains were sequenced, and detectable features were limited by the absence of alpha or paired-chain data. A further reported finding was that TCR beta sequences accurately predicted the HLA-A and HLA-B alleles for most subjects in the first cohort. Because some donors lacked HLA typing at each locus, the association tests relied only on the typed subset. When HLA alleles, especially DR and DQ, strongly co-occurred, attributing TCR associations to individual alleles was difficult. While some public TCRs were present in many individuals, most TCR sequences turned up only very rarely across donors. A cluster of highly shared sequence variants was judged likely to be a technical artifact of the sequencing pipeline.

This TCR came from a man aged 30-40 years in good health and CMV-seronegative. The sequencing sample was made of PBMCs. The receptor chain draws on TRBV2 and TRBJ2-3; 7 central nucleotides agree with TRBD2. The CDR3 here reads CASSDPGGGSSTDTQYF. The DNA sequence is as follows: TGTGCCAGCAGCGACCCGGGGGGAGGTTCTAGCACAGATACGCAGTATTTT.